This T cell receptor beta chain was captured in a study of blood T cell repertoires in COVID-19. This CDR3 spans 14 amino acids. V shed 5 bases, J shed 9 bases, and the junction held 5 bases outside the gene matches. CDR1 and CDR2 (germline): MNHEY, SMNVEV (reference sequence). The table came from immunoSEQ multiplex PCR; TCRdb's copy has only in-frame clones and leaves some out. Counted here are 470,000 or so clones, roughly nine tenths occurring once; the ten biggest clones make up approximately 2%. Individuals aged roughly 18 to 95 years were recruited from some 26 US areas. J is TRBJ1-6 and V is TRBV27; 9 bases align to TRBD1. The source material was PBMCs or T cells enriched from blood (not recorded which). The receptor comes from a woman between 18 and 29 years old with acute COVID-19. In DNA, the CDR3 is TGTGCCAGCAGTCCGGGGACAGGGAGTTCACCCCTCCACTTT. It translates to CASSPGTGSSPLHF.